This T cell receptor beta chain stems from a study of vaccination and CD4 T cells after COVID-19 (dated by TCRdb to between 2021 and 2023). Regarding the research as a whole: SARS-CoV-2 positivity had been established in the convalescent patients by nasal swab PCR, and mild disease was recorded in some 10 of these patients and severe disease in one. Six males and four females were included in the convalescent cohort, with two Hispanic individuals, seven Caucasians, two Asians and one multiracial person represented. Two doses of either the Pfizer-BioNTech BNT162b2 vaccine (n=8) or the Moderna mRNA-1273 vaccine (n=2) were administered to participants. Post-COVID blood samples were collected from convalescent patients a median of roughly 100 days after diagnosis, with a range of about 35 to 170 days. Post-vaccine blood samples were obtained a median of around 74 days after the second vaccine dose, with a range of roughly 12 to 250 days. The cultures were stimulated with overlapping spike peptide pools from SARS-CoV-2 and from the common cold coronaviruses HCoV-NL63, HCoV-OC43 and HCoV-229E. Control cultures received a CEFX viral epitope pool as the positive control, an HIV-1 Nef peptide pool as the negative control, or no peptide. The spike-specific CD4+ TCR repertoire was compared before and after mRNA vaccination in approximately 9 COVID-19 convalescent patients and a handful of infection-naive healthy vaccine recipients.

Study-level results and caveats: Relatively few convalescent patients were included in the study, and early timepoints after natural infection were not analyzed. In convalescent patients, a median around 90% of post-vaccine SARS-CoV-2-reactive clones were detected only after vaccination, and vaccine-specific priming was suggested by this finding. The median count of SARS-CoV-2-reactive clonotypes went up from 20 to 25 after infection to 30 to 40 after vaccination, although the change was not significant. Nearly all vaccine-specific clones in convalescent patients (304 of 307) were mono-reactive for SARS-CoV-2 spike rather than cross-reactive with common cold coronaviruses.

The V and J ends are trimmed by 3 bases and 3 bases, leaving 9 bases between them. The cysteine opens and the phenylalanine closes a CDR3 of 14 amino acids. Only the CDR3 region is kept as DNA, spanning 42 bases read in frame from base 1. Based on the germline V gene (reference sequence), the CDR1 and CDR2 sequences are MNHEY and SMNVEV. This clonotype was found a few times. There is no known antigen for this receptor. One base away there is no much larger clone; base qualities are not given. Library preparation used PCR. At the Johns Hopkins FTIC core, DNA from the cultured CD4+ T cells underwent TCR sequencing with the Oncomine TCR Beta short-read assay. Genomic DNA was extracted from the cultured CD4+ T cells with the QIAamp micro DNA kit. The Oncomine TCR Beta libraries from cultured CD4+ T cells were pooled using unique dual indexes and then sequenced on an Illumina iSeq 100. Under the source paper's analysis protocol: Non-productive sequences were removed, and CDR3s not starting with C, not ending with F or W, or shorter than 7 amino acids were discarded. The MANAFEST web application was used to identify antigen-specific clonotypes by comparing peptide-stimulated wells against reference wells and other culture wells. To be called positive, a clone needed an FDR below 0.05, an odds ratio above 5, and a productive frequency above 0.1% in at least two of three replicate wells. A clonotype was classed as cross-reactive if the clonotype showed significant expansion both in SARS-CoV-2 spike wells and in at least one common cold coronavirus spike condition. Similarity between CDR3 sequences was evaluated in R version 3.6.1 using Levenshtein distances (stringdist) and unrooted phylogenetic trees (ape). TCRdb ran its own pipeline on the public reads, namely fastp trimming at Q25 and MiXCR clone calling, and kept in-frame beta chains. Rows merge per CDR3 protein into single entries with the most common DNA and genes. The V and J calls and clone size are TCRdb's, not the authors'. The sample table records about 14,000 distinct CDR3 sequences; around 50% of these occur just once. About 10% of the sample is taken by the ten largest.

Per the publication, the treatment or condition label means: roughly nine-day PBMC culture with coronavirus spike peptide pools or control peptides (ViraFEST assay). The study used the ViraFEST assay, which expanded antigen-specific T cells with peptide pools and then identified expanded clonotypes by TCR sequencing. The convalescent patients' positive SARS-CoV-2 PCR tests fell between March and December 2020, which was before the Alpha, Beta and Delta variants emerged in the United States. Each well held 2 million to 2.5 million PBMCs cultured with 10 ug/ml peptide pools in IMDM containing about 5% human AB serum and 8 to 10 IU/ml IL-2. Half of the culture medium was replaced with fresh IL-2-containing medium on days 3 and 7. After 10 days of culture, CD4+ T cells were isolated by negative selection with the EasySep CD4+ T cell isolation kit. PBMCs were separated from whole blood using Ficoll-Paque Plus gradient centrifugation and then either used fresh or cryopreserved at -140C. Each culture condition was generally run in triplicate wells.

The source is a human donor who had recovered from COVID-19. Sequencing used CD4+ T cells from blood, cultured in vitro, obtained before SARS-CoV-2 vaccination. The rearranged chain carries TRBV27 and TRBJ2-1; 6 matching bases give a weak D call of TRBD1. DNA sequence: TGTGCCAGCAGTTTGACAGGATTCTACAATGAGCAGTTCTTC. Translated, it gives CASSLTGFYNEQFF.